Listed below are T cell receptor beta chains from one sample, sequenced in a study of a mutant IDH1 vaccine in newly diagnosed glioma. No antigen is known for these receptors. Sequenced by immunoSEQ multiplex PCR; TCRdb stores in-frame clones only, minus some. The data contain more than 50,000 clones, approximately 89% of them singletons. The sample was PBMCs, taken from a glioma patient whose treatment included an IDH1 peptide vaccine. The receptor set was obtained from a man aged 40-50 years with glioma. Both conserved end residues are part of each CDR3. A D gene is named only where the DNA matches it firmly. The listing skips clone size in some rows; elsewhere it reads once, few, many or a size class.

TRBJ2-5	.	TRBV29-1	.	TGCAGCGTTGATGTAGGGCGGGAGACCCAGTACTTC	CSVDVGRETQYF
TRBJ2-1	.	TRBV7-2	.	TGTGCCAGCAGCTTAGGATTCCGAAACGGCCCCTACAATGAGCAGTTCTTC	CASSLGFRNGPYNEQFF
TRBJ2-7	.	TRBV9	.	TGTGCCAGCAGCGTGGGGGCGGGGAGCTCCTACGAGCAGTACTTC	CASSVGAGSSYEQYF
TRBJ2-2	.	TRBV7-9	.	TGTGCCAGCATCTTCGCGGGACCGACGAACACCGGGGAGCTGTTTTTT	CASIFAGPTNTGELFF
TRBJ1-3	.	TRBV10-3	.	TGTGCCACGACGAGACAGCTACACCTCTCTGGAAACACCATATATTTT	CATTRQLHLSGNTIYF
TRBJ2-6	.	TRBV28	TRBD1	TGTGCCAGCGAAGGGACAGGGGGCGCTTACAGCTCTGGGGCCAACGTCCTGACTTTC	CASEGTGGAYSSGANVLTF
TRBJ2-7	.	TRBV19	.	TGTGCCAGTAGTAAGGGCTCGGGGCAGCCCTACGAGCAGTACTTC	CASSKGSGQPYEQYF
TRBJ2-1	.	TRBV29-1	.	TGCAGCGTTGGAGGACTGCCACGGTTCTCCTCCTACAATGAGCAGTTCTTC	CSVGGLPRFSSYNEQFF
TRBJ1-2	.	TRBV19	.	TGTGCCAGTAGTGTGGAGCGGAACTATGGCTACACCTTC	CASSVERNYGYTF
TRBJ2-5	.	TRBV7-9	TRBD2	TGTGCCAGCAGCCGACTAGCGGGAGTCCAAGAGACCCAGTACTTC	CASSRLAGVQETQYF
TRBJ2-6	.	TRBV5-1	.	TGCGCCAGCAGCTTGGCGACGGGGGCTGGGGCCAACGTCCTGACTTTC	CASSLATGAGANVLTF
TRBJ1-2	medium-sized	TRBV29-1	.	TGCAGCGTTGATCAGGGGATCTATGGCTACACCTTC	CSVDQGIYGYTF
TRBJ2-2	.	TRBV15	.	TGTGCCACCAGCAGAGGACCCACCGGGGAGCTGTTTTTT	CATSRGPTGELFF
TRBJ2-5	.	TRBV29-1	.	TGCAGCGCTGCCCCAGGGGCACAAGAGACCCAGTACTTC	CSAAPGAQETQYF
TRBJ1-5	.	TRBV28	TRBD1	TGTGCCAGCAGTTTCCCTGCCGGGACAGGGGGTCAGCCCCAGCATTTT	CASSFPAGTGGQPQHF
TRBJ1-3	.	TRBV6-5	.	TGTGCCAGCAGTTACGAAGGTTCTGGTGGAAACACCATATATTTT	CASSYEGSGGNTIYF
TRBJ1-5	.	TRBV5-8	.	TGTGCCAGCAGCCCTCCCCGAGACCTTCATAGCAATCAGCCCCAGCATTTT	CASSPPRDLHSNQPQHF
TRBJ2-5	.	TRBV7-9	.	TGTGCCAGCAGCTTAGCTGTGGCAGCCGAGACCCAGTACTTC	CASSLAVAAETQYF
TRBJ1-2	.	TRBV6-1	.	TGTGCCAGCAGTGAAATTCTGGGGGTAGGCTACACCTTC	CASSEILGVGYTF
TRBJ1-1	.	TRBV6-5	TRBD1	TGTGCCAGCAGTACCCGGACAGGGGGATTCACTGAAGCTTTCTTT	CASSTRTGGFTEAFF
TRBJ1-6	once	TRBV6-5	.	TGTGCCAGCAGTGCCTTAGAGGTTATGGATTCACCCCTCCACTTT	CASSALEVMDSPLHF
TRBJ1-2	.	TRBV4-3	.	TGCGCCAGCAGCCGCCAAGGTGGGACCTATGGCTACACCTTC	CASSRQGGTYGYTF
TRBJ2-1	.	TRBV2	.	TGTGCCAGCAGCGCAGACCGTGCCCCCTACAATGAGCAGTTCTTC	CASSADRAPYNEQFF
TRBJ2-3	.	TRBV9	.	TGTGCCAGCAGCGTAGGAGCGGTTAGCACAGATACGCAGTATTTT	CASSVGAVSTDTQYF
TRBJ1-6	.	TRBV27	TRBD1	TGTGCCAGCAGTTTATCTGCCGGACAGGTGCTATCAACCCTCCACTTT	CASSLSAGQVLSTLHF
TRBJ1-3	.	TRBV9	.	TGTGCCAGCAGCGTAGATGAGGGAAACACCATATATTTT	CASSVDEGNTIYF
TRBJ1-6	.	TRBV2	.	TGTGCCAGCAGCTTAGACACGAGCTCCTATAATTCACCCCTCCACTTT	CASSLDTSSYNSPLHF
TRBJ2-5	few	TRBV5-4	TRBD1	TGTGCCAGCAGCTTGGAGGGGACAGGGCGGGGAAAAGAGACCCAGTACTTC	CASSLEGTGRGKETQYF